The rows below give T cell receptor beta chains drawn from one sample of a study of coeliac disease. TCRdb keeps only in-frame clones here, not all; method: immunoSEQ multiplex PCR. Seen here are roughly 7,000 clones, around 70% observed once, and the top ten hold 6% to 7%. The material sequenced was lamina propria lymphocytes from the gut. Receptor source: a man younger than 45 with celiac disease. Both conserved end residues are part of each CDR3. D genes are given only for firm matches. Size is omitted from some rows. Given values are once, few, many or a class for expanded clones.

size	D	V	J	DNA	CDR3
few	TRBD1	TRBV15	TRBJ1-1	TGTGCCACCAGCAAAAACAGGGGTTTTTTCTTT	CATSKNRGFFF
once	-	TRBV7-2	TRBJ1-2	TGTGCCAGCAGCTTAGAGGCAGGGGAAGGCTACACCTTC	CASSLEAGEGYTF
few	TRBD1	TRBV6-1	TRBJ1-4	TGTGCCAGCAGTGCCCAGACAGGGAGTGGTAATGAAAAACTGTTTTTT	CASSAQTGSGNEKLFF
-	-	TRBV5-1	TRBJ2-1	TGCGCCAGCAGCTTGGCTTTCTATGAGCAGTTCTTC	CASSLAFYEQFF
-	TRBD1	TRBV6-1	TRBJ1-6	TGTGCCAGCAGTGAAGGCCAGGGGGGTTCACCCCTCCACTTT	CASSEGQGGSPLHF
-	TRBD1	TRBV30	TRBJ1-1	TGTGCCTGGACCGACGCCGGGACAGGGAGCACTAAAGCTTTCTTT	CAWTDAGTGSTKAFF
once	-	TRBV29-1	TRBJ1-2	TGCAGCGTTGAAGGGGGAGACGGCTACACCTTC	CSVEGGDGYTF
-	-	TRBV9	TRBJ2-7	TGTGCCAGCAGCGTAGTGGGCAGGGGCATTGACGAGCAGTACTTC	CASSVVGRGIDEQYF
-	TRBD1	TRBV7-8	TRBJ1-2	TGTGCCAGCAGCTTAAGAACAGGGGGCGCCGGCTATGGCTACACCTTC	CASSLRTGGAGYGYTF
few	TRBD1	TRBV19	TRBJ1-5	TGTGCCAGCCAGGGACAGGGATATCAGCCCCAGCATTTT	CASQGQGYQPQHF
-	-	TRBV7-2	TRBJ2-4	TGTGCCAGCAGCCCCCTGCGATCGGGACATAACTTTAGCAAAAACATTCAGTACTTC	CASSPLRSGHNFSKNIQYF
medium-sized	TRBD2	TRBV5-4	TRBJ2-1	TGTGCCAGCAGCCCGGGACTAGCGGGTCAAAATGAGCAGTTCTTC	CASSPGLAGQNEQFF
few	TRBD1	TRBV9	TRBJ1-4	TGTGCCAGCAGCGCCCCGGGACAGGGGGACGCCTCAAGTGAAAAACTGTTTTTT	CASSAPGQGDASSEKLFF
-	-	TRBV4-3	TRBJ1-5	TGCGCCAGCAGCCAACGAAGATGGTCAGGGAAGGATAAGCAGCCCCAGCATTTT	CASSQRRWSGKDKQPQHF
-	-	TRBV6-1	TRBJ1-3	TGTGCCAGCAGTGAAGCGACAGGATCCACCATATATTTT	CASSEATGSTIYF
few	-	TRBV18	TRBJ1-2	TGTGCCAGCTCACCGACCCAGGGCGGCGACTATGGCTACACCTTC	CASSPTQGGDYGYTF
-	TRBD2	TRBV5-4	TRBJ2-2	TGTGCCAGCAGCTCTAGCGGGGACTCGAACACCGGGGAGCTGTTTTTT	CASSSSGDSNTGELFF
few	-	TRBV6-1	TRBJ2-7	TGTGCCATCCTACGACAGGTTGGATACGAGCAGTACTTC	CAILRQVGYEQYF
-	TRBD2	TRBV7-8	TRBJ2-3	TGTGCCAGCAGCTCGGGAGGCCTCACAGATACGCAGTATTTT	CASSSGGLTDTQYF
-	TRBD1	TRBV5-1	TRBJ2-6	TGCGCCAGCAGCCCTCGACAGGGGACCTCCTCTGGGGCCAACGTCCTGACTTTC	CASSPRQGTSSGANVLTF
once	-	TRBV28	TRBJ1-5	TGTGCCAGCTCTGGAGGGAATCAGCCCCAGCATTTT	CASSGGNQPQHF
-	-	TRBV11-2	TRBJ1-1	TGTGCCAGCAGTCGCCCCGGAGAGGGCACTGAAGCTTTCTTT	CASSRPGEGTEAFF
-	-	TRBV28	TRBJ2-6	TGTGCCAGCAGAACTAGCTCTGGGGCCAACGTCCTGACTTTC	CASRTSSGANVLTF
few	-	TRBV2	TRBJ2-1	TGTGCCAGCAGTAGGACAGCCTGGGATCAGGTAAATGAGCAGTTCTTC	CASSRTAWDQVNEQFF
-	-	TRBV18	TRBJ2-5	TGTGCCAGCTCACCACCGGGGGGATTGGAGACCCAGTACTTC	CASSPPGGLETQYF
-	TRBD2	TRBV10-3	TRBJ2-1	TGTGCCACCTCGGGGGGGAATGAGCAGTTCTTC	CATSGGNEQFF
-	-	TRBV5-1	TRBJ1-1	TGCGCCAGCAGCCTCGGCCCTAGAAGAGCTTTCTTT	CASSLGPRRAFF
-	TRBD1	TRBV25-1	TRBJ1-2	TGTGCCAGCAGTCCGGGACAGGGGGAAGGGCGAGGCTACACCTTC	CASSPGQGEGRGYTF
few	TRBD2	TRBV27	TRBJ2-1	TGTGCCAGCAGTAGACCTCAACTAGCGGGAGATTTCAATGAGCAGTTCTTC	CASSRPQLAGDFNEQFF
-	TRBD1	TRBV25-1	TRBJ2-2	TGTGCCAGCAGTGCCCCCAGAGGACAGGGGACGGCCGGGGAGCTGTTTTTT	CASSAPRGQGTAGELFF
-	-	TRBV28	TRBJ1-3	TGTGCCAGCGGGGCTTCTGGAAACACCATATATTTT	CASGASGNTIYF
-	-	TRBV5-6	TRBJ2-1	TGTGCCAGCAGCTTAGGCGGGAACTCCTACAATGAGCAGTTCTTC	CASSLGGNSYNEQFF
-	-	TRBV9	TRBJ1-6	TGTGCCAGCAGCGTTGGGACTGACTATAATTCACCCCTCCACTTT	CASSVGTDYNSPLHF
-	-	TRBV5-6	TRBJ1-5	TGTGCCAGCAGCCTGTGGGCAAGGAAGAGCAATCAGCCCCAGCATTTT	CASSLWARKSNQPQHF
-	-	TRBV7-9	TRBJ2-7	TGTGCCAGCAGTAATCCTGGGGCACCCTACGAGCAGTACTTC	CASSNPGAPYEQYF
-	-	TRBV7-9	TRBJ2-7	TGTGCCAGCAGCCCCCTGAGTTTTGCAGGGGCCTCCTACGAGCAGTACTTC	CASSPLSFAGASYEQYF
once	-	TRBV2	TRBJ1-2	TGTGCCAGTTCGTCCCAGGGTTATTATGGCTACACCTTC	CASSSQGYYGYTF
-	-	TRBV30	TRBJ1-6	TGTGCCTGGAGTTGGCAAGGGGCTAGGAATTCACCCCTCCACTTT	CAWSWQGARNSPLHF
-	TRBD1	TRBV7-9	TRBJ2-7	TGTGCCAGCAGCGACAGGGTTTTGGTCGAGCAGTACTTC	CASSDRVLVEQYF
-	-	TRBV27	TRBJ1-2	TGTGCCAGCAGTTTAGGGCCTGTTGTTGGGGGCTACACCTTC	CASSLGPVVGGYTF
few	-	TRBV19	TRBJ1-5	TGTGCCAGTAGTATATCCTGGCGTGGGCTCATCGGCCAGCCCCAGCATTTT	CASSISWRGLIGQPQHF
-	-	TRBV10-1	TRBJ2-1	TGCGCCAGCAGTCCTCAGGCCAAAGCAGCTGAGCAGTTCTTC	CASSPQAKAAEQFF
-	-	TRBV7-8	TRBJ1-6	TGTGCCAGCAGCTTGGGGGGGCAGAGCTCCTATAATTCACCCCTCCACTTT	CASSLGGQSSYNSPLHF
-	TRBD2	TRBV7-9	TRBJ2-3	TGTGCCAGCAGCCCTGCAGCGGGAGTAGGAGATACGCAGTATTTT	CASSPAAGVGDTQYF
-	-	TRBV6-6	TRBJ1-2	TGTGCCAGCGCCCCAGTGAAGTTTAACTATGGCTACACCTTC	CASAPVKFNYGYTF
once	-	TRBV7-6	TRBJ2-3	TGTGCCAGCAGCCTGGGACTGGGTCCAGATACGCAGTATTTT	CASSLGLGPDTQYF
few	TRBD1	TRBV7-8	TRBJ1-1	TGTGCCAGCAGCTTAGTACAGGGGGCTTGGGCTTTCTTT	CASSLVQGAWAFF
-	TRBD2	TRBV5-8	TRBJ2-1	TGTGCCAGCAGCTTGGGACTAGCGGGGGTATTTGAGCAGTTCTTC	CASSLGLAGVFEQFF
-	-	TRBV6-1	TRBJ2-4	TGTGCCAGCAGTGGGGAAACAGGGTACTGGAACATTCAGTACTTC	CASSGETGYWNIQYF
-	-	TRBV5-1	TRBJ2-3	TGCGCCAGCAGCTTGGGGCATTACACAGATACGCAGTATTTT	CASSLGHYTDTQYF
-	-	TRBV27	TRBJ2-1	TGTGCCAGCAGCTTTAGCGGCTACCTCAATGAGCAGTTCTTC	CASSFSGYLNEQFF
few	TRBD1	TRBV5-1	TRBJ1-4	TGCGCCAGCAGCGATACACAGGGGGCGAATGAAAAACTGTTTTTT	CASSDTQGANEKLFF
-	-	TRBV6-1	TRBJ2-2	TGTGCCAGCAGAGTTCTATCGGGATACGGGGAGCTGTTTTTT	CASRVLSGYGELFF
-	-	TRBV5-8	TRBJ2-1	TGTGCCAGCAGCTGGGGGCCGTTCTCCTACAATGAGCAGTTCTTC	CASSWGPFSYNEQFF
-	-	TRBV5-8	TRBJ2-3	TGTGCCAGCAGCTTGGGACAGAACACAGATACGCAGTATTTT	CASSLGQNTDTQYF
-	-	TRBV4-2	TRBJ2-7	TGTGCCAGCAGCCAAGATTCAATTAGGGGGGGCAGCTCCTACGAGCAGTACTTC	CASSQDSIRGGSSYEQYF
few	-	TRBV6-1	TRBJ2-2	TGTGCCAGCAGGACGGGGGGCGACACCGGGGAGCTGTTTTTT	CASRTGGDTGELFF
-	TRBD1	TRBV6-5	TRBJ1-3	TGTGCCAGCAGTAGACAGGGATTGCAAGGAAACACCATATATTTT	CASSRQGLQGNTIYF